The rows below give T cell receptor beta chains drawn from one sample of a study of immune characterization of retroperitoneal liposarcoma. TCRdb re-called the PCR reads through MiXCR, storing one row per CDR3 protein. Here the sample spans some 20,000 distinct CDR3 sequences, 37% being singletons. Sequenced sample: blood. Every receptor here comes from a male donor with retroperitoneal liposarcoma. CDR3s include the opening cysteine and the closing phenylalanine or tryptophan. The D gene is left open where the match is weak. Size tells how often a clone was seen (once, few, many) or the class of an expanded clone, and some rows leave it out.

NA TRBJ1-2 NA TRBV6-1 CASSPRAGFGNYGYTF TGTGCCAGCAGTCCTCGAGCAGGGTTTGGCAACTATGGCTACACCTTC
NA TRBJ2-6 TRBD1 TRBV12-3/TRBV12-4 CASRRTGAGANVLTF TGTGCCAGCAGAAGGACAGGGGCTGGGGCCAACGTCCTGACTTTC
NA TRBJ2-7 NA TRBV6-5 CASRDREQGTYEQYF TGTGCCAGTCGGGACCGGGAACAGGGGACTTACGAGCAGTACTTC
many TRBJ2-2 NA TRBV12-3/TRBV12-4 CASSWADGELFF TGTGCCAGCAGTTGGGCTGACGGGGAGCTGTTTTTT
NA TRBJ1-2 NA TRBV6-5 CASSYRPPNYGYTF TGTGCCAGCAGTTACCGGCCGCCTAACTATGGCTACACCTTC
many TRBJ2-6 NA TRBV12-3/TRBV12-4 CASSTISSGANVLTF TGTGCCAGCAGTACCATATCCTCTGGGGCCAACGTCCTGACTTTC
NA TRBJ2-1 NA TRBV6-1 CASVGGGDSSYEQFF TGTGCCTCGGTGGGGGGGGGGGACAGCTCCTACGAGCAGTTCTTC
NA TRBJ2-7 NA TRBV6-4 CASSDSRRRYEQYF TGTGCCAGCAGTGACTCGCGGCGCCGCTACGAGCAGTACTTC
NA TRBJ1-4 TRBD1 TRBV27 CASSNLLQGAKEKLFF TGTGCCAGCAGTAACCTACTCCAGGGGGCGAAAGAAAAACTGTTTTTT
NA TRBJ1-2 TRBD1 TRBV6-1 CASSEAGTGRLYTF TGTGCCAGCAGTGAAGCGGGGACAGGGCGACTCTACACCTTC
medium-sized TRBJ2-7 NA TRBV6-1 CASRPHRTYEQYF TGTGCCAGCAGACCCCATAGGACCTACGAGCAGTACTTC
NA TRBJ2-7 TRBD1 TRBV5-1 CASSPGQALYEQYF TGCGCCAGCAGCCCGGGACAGGCGCTCTACGAGCAGTACTTC
NA TRBJ1-4 NA TRBV6-6 CASSYSGRPNEKLFF TGTGCCAGCAGTTACTCGGGAAGACCTAATGAAAAACTGTTTTTT
NA TRBJ2-1 TRBD1 TRBV28 CASSYERVVGQGVGNEQFF TGTGCCAGCAGTTACGAACGGGTTGTGGGACAGGGTGTCGGAAATGAGCAGTTCTTC
NA TRBJ2-7 NA TRBV4-2 CASSRRRDTYYEQYF TGTGCCAGCAGCCGGAGACGGGACACCTACTACGAGCAGTACTTC
NA TRBJ2-2 NA TRBV6-1 CASSLDPGGYEQFFGPGYTGELFF NA
NA TRBJ2-7 NA TRBV11-2 CASSRQLGFYEQYF TGTGCCAGCAGCCGCCAACTAGGGTTCTACGAGCAGTACTTC
few TRBJ2-5 NA TRBV6-1 CASSSRETQYF TGTGCCAGCAGTAGCCGGGAGACCCAGTACTTC
many TRBJ2-7 TRBD1 TRBV12-3/TRBV12-4 CASGGRQGIREQYF TGTGCCAGTGGTGGCAGACAGGGGATTCGCGAGCAGTACTTC
many TRBJ2-7 NA TRBV6-1 CASSTRDRRAYEQYF TGTGCCAGCAGTACTAGAGACCGGAGGGCCTACGAGCAGTACTTC
few TRBJ2-1 TRBD2 TRBV27 CASSLVAGAIYNEQFF TGTGCCAGCAGTTTAGTAGCGGGTGCAATATACAATGAGCAGTTCTTC
NA TRBJ2-1 NA TRBV6-1 CASSAGPLNIQFF TGTGCCAGCAGTGCGGGCCCGCTAAACATTCAGTTCTTC